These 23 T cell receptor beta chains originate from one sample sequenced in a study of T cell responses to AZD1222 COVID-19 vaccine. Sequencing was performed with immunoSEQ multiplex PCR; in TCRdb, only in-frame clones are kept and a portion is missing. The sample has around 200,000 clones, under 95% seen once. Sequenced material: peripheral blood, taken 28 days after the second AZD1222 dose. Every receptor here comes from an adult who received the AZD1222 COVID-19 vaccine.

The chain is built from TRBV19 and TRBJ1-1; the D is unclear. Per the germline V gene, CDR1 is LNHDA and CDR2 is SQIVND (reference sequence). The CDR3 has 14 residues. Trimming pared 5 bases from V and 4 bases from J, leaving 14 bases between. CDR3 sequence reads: CASSLYRVGTEAFF. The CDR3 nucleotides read TGTGCCAGTAGTTTATATAGGGTGGGCACTGAAGCTTTCTTT.

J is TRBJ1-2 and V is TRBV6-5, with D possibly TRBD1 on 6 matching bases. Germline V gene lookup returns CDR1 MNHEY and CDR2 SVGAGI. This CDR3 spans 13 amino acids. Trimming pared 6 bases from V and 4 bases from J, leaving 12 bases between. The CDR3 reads CASSLRGGYGYTF. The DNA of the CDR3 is TGTGCCAGCAGCCTCAGGGGAGGCTATGGCTACACCTTC.

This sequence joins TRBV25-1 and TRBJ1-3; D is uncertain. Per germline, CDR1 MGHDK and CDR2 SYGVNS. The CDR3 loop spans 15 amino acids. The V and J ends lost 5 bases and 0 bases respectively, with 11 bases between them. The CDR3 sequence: CASSSRRSSGNTIYF. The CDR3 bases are TGTGCCAGCAGTTCTCGGAGGTCCTCTGGAAACACCATATATTTT.

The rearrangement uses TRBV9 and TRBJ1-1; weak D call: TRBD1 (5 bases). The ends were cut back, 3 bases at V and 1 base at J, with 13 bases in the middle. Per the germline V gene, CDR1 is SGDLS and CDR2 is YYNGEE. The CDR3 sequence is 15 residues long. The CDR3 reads CASSDPKTGNTEAFF. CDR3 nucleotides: TGTGCCAGCAGCGACCCGAAAACAGGGAACACTGAAGCTTTCTTT.

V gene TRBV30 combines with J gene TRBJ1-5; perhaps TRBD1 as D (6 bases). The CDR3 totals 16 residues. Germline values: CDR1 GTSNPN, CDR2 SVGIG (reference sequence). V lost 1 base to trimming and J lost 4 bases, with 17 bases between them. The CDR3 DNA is TGTGCCTGGAGTGGGGGGGCCTTGAGGAGGAATCAGCCCCAGCATTTT. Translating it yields CAWSGGALRRNQPQHF.

CDR3: CASSQGEVSEQYF. The CDR3 bases are TGCGCCAGCAGCCAAGGAGAGGTGTCCGAGCAGTACTTC. The chain combines TRBV4-1 with TRBJ2-7, with D uncertain. CDR1 is MGHRA and CDR2 is YSYEKL in the germline V gene. The CDR3 loop spans 13 amino acids. V lost 1 base and J 6 bases, leaving 10 bases between the germline ends.

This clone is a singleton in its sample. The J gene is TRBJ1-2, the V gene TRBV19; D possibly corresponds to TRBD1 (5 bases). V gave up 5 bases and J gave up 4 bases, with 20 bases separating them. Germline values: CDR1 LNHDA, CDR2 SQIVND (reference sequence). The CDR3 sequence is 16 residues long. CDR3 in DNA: TGTGCCAGTAGTCCCCAGAGACTCGACAGACTCTATGGCTACACCTTC. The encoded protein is CASSPQRLDRLYGYTF.

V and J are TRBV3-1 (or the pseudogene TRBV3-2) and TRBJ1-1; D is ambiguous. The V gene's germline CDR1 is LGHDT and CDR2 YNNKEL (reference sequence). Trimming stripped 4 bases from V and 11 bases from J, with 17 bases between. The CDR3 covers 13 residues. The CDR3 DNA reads TGTGCCAGCAGCCGATTACCAGGACTCCGGGCTTTCTTT. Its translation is CASSRLPGLRAFF.

CDR3 bases: TGCGCCAGCAGCCAAGATCTGGGCAGGGTCCAACAGCCCCAGCATTTT. Its translation: CASSQDLGRVQQPQHF. The chain uses TRBV4-1 and TRBJ1-5; D might be TRBD1 (5 bases). The CDR3 has 16 amino acids. V lost 0 bases and J lost 7, with 16 bases in between. Per germline, CDR1 MGHRA and CDR2 YSYEKL.

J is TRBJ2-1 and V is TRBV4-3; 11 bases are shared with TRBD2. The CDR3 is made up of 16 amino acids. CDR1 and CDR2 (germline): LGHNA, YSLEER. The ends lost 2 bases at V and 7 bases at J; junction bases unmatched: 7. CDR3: CASSQQIAGGPNEQFF. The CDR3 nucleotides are TGCGCCAGCAGCCAACAAATAGCGGGGGGGCCGAATGAGCAGTTCTTC.

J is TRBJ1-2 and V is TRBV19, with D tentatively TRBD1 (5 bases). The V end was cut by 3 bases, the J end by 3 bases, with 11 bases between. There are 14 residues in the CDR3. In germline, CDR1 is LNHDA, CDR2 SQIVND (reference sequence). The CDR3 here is CASSIWGTDYGYTF. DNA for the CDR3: TGTGCCAGTAGTATCTGGGGGACGGACTATGGCTACACCTTC.

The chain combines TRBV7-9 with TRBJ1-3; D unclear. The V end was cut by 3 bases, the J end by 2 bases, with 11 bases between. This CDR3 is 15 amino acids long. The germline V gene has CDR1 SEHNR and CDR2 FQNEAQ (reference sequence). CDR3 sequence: CASSFQSVAGNTIYF. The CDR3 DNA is TGTGCCAGCAGCTTCCAATCTGTTGCTGGAAACACCATATATTTT.

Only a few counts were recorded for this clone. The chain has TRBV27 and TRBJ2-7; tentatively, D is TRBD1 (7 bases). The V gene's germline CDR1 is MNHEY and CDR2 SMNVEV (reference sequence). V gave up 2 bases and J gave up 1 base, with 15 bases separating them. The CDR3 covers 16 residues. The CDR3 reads CASSLTSTGRSYEQYF. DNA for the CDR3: TGTGCCAGCAGTTTAACCTCGACAGGGAGGTCCTACGAGCAGTACTTC.

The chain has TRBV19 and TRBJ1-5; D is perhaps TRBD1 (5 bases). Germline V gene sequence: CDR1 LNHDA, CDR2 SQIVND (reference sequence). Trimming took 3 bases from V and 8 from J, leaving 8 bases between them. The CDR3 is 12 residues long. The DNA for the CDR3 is TGTGCCAGTAGTATTGGGGGGGAGCCCCAGCATTTT. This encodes CASSIGGEPQHF.

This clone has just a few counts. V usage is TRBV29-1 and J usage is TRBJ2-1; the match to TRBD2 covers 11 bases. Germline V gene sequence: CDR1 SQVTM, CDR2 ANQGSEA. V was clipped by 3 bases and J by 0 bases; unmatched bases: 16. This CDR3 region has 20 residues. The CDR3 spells CSVDASGRPTIINSYNEQFF. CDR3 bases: TGCAGCGTTGACGCTAGCGGGAGGCCAACGATAATAAACTCCTACAATGAGCAGTTCTTC.

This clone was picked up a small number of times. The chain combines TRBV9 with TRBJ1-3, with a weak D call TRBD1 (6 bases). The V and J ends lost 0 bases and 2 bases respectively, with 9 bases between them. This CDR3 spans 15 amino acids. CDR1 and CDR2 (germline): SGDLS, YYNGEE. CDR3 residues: CASSVAAGAGNTIYF. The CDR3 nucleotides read TGTGCCAGCAGCGTAGCGGCAGGGGCTGGAAACACCATATATTTT.

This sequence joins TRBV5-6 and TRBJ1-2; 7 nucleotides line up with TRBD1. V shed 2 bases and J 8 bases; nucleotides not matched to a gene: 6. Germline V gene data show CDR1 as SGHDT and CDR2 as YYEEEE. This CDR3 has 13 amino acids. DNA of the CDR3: TGTGCCAGCAGCTTAAACAGGGGAAGAGGCTACACCTTC. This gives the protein CASSLNRGRGYTF.

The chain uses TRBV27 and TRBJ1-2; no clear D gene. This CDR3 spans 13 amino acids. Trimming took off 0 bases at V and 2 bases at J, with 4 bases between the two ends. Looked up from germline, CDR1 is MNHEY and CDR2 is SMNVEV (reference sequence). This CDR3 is CASSLSGNYGYTF. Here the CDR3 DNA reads TGTGCCAGCAGTTTATCCGGAAACTATGGCTACACCTTC.

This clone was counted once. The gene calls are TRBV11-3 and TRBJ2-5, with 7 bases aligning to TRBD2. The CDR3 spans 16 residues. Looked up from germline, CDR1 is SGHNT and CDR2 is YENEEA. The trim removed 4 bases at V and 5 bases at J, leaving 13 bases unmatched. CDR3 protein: CASSSLAPPNWETQYF. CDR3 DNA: TGTGCCAGCAGCTCACTAGCGCCCCCCAATTGGGAGACCCAGTACTTC.

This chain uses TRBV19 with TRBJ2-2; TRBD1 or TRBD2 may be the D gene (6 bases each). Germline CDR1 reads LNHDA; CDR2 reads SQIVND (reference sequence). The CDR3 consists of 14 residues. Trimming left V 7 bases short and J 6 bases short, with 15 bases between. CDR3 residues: CASTQRRGAGELFF. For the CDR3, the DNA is TGTGCCAGTACCCAGCGGAGGGGGGCCGGGGAGCTGTTTTTT.

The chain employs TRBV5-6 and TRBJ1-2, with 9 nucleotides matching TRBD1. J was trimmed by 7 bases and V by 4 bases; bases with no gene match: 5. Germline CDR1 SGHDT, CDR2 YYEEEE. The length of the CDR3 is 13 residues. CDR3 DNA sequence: TGTGCCAGCAGCATTGACAGGGGGAGTGGCTACACCTTC. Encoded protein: CASSIDRGSGYTF.

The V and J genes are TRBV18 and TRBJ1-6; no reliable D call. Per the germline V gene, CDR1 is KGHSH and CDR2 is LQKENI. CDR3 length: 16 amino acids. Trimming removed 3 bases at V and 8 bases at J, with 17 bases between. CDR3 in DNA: TGTGCCAGCTCACCGAGTTCTGGGGTCACTGATTCACCCCTCCACTTT. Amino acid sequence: CASSPSSGVTDSPLHF.

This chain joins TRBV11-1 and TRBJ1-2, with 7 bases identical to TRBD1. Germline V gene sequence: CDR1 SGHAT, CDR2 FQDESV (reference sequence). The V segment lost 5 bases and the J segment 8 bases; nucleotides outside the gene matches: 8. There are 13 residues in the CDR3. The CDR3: CASSTGTAYGYTF. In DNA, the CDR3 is TGTGCCAGCAGCACCGGGACAGCCTACGGCTACACCTTC.